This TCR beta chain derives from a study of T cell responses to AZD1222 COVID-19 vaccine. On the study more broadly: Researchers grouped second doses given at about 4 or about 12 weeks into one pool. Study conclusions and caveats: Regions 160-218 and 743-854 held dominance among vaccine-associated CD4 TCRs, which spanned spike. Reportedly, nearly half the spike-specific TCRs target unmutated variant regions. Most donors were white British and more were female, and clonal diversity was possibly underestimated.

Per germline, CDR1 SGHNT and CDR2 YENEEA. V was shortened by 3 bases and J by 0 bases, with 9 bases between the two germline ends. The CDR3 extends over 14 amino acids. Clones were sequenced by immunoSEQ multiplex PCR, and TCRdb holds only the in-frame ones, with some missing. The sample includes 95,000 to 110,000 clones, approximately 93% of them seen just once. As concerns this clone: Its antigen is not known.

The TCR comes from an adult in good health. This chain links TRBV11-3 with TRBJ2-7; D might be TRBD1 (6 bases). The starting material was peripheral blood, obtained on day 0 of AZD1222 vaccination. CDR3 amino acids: CASSFGTYSYEQYF. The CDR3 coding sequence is TGTGCCAGCAGCTTCGGGACATACTCCTACGAGCAGTACTTC.